This T cell receptor beta chain was recovered during a study of T-cell reconstitution after alpha-beta-depleted transplantation in children (dated by TCRdb to the mid-2010s). General notes on the study: T-cell immune reconstitution after TCRalphabeta/CD19-depleted allogeneic hematopoietic cell transplantation in children was quantitatively tracked in the study by means of TCR repertoire profiling.

The germline V gene provides CDR1 SGHTA and CDR2 FQGNSA. V is cut by 3 bases and J by 4 bases, and the space between the germline ends is 16 bases. Its CDR3 holds 15 amino acids, cysteine through phenylalanine. Only the CDR3 part of the read is kept: 45 bases, read in frame from the first base. This clonotype was seen a few times. This clone's antigen is unknown. Base qualities are not at hand, and no much larger clone is one base apart. Library method: PCR. TCRdb records Illumina HiSeq 2500 as the sequencer. TCR libraries were prepared with molecular barcoding, using unique molecular identifiers to normalize TCRbeta repertoire quantification. TCRdb trimmed the raw reads at Q25, called clones with MiXCR and kept productive beta chains. For every CDR3 protein sequence, its rows merge into one entry that carries the most common genes and DNA. For this sample the table gives 420,000 or so distinct CDR3 sequences, of which roughly 11% were detected only once. The ten most abundant clones make up roughly 6% of the sample.

The chain is assembled from TRBV7-2 and TRBJ2-7, with the D gene call left open. The sequence derives from a human donor who donated a stem cell graft to a child with acute myeloid leukemia. The specimen was PBMCs from the stem cell graft donor, collected from the stem cell graft. The CDR3 is CASSLGAQVWYEQYF. The nucleotide sequence is TGTGCCAGCAGCTTGGGCGCCCAGGTATGGTACGAGCAGTACTTC.